This TCR beta chain is drawn from a study of blood T cells in healthy people across ages. J gave up 2 bases and V 2 bases, and 5 bases lay outside the gene matches. The CDR3 totals 16 residues. Per germline, CDR1 MNHEY and CDR2 SMNVEV (reference sequence). This clonotype has only a few counts. A second PCR, run for about 7 to 11 cycles, used a sample-barcoded 5' primer plus a J-beta primer mix. One entry per CDR3 protein, called by TCRdb with MiXCR from the 5' RACE reads. The table records approximately 1,000,000 distinct CDR3 sequences, more than 40% of them present only once. Specimen: blood. The chain is built from TRBV27 and TRBJ1-2; 10 bases match TRBD1. This sequence was found in a woman aged 55-70 years in good health. CDR3 nucleotide sequence: TGTGCCAGCAGTTTAGGCCCGGGACAGGGGAACTATGGCTACACCTTC. Translating gives CASSLGPGQGNYGYTF.